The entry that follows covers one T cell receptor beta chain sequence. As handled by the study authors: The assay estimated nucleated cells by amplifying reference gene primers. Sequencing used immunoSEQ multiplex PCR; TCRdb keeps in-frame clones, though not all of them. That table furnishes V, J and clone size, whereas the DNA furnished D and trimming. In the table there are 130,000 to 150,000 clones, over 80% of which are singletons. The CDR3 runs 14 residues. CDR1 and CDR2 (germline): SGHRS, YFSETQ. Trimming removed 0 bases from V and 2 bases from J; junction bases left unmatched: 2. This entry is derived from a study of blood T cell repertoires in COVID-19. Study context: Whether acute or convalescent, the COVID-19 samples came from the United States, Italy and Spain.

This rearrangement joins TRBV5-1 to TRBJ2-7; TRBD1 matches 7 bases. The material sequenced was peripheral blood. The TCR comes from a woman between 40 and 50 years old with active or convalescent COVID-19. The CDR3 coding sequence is TGCGCCAGCAGCTTGGGGCAGGGGGCCTACGAGCAGTACTTC. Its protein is CASSLGQGAYEQYF.